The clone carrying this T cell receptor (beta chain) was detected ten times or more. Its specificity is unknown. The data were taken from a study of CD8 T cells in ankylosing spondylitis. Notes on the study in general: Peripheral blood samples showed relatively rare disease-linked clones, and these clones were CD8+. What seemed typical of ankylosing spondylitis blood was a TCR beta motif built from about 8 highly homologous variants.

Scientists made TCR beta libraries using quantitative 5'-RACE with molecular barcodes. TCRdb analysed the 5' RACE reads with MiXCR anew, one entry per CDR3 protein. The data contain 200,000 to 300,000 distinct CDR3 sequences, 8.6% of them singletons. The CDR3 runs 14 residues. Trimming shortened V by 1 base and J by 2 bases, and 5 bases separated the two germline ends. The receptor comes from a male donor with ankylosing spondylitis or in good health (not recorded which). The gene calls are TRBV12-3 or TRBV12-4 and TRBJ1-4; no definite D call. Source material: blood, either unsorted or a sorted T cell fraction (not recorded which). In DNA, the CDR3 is TGTGCCAGCAGTTTAGGGATGACTAATGAAAAACTGTTTTTT. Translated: CASSLGMTNEKLFF.